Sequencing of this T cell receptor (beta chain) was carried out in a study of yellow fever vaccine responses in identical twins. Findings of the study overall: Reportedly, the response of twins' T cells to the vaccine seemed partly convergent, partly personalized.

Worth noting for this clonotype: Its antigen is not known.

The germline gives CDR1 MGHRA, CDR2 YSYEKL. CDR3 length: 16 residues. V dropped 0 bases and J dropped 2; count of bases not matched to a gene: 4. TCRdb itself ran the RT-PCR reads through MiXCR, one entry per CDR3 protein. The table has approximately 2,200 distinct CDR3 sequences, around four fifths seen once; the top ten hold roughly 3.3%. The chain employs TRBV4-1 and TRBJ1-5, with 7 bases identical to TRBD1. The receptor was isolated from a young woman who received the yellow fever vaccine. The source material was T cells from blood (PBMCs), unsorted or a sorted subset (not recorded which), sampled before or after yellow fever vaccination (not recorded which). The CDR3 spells CASSQDYGQGNQPQHF. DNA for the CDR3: TGCGCCAGCAGCCAAGATTACGGACAGGGCAATCAGCCCCAGCATTTT.